The sequence of this TCR beta chain was determined in a study of blood T cell repertoires in COVID-19. Authors' processing steps: Researchers report that nucleated cell counts were estimated from reference gene primer amplification. The protocol was immunoSEQ multiplex PCR, while the TCRdb copy is restricted to in-frame clones and leaves out a portion. That table gives V, J and clone size, and the DNA gave D and trimming. The sample records 180,000 or so clones, 82% being singletons. Germline V CDR1 and CDR2: SGHDT, YYEEEE. CDR3 length: 14 residues. J was trimmed by 4 bases and V by 4 bases; bases with no gene match: 7.

The rearrangement joins TRBV5-6 to TRBJ1-1; 7 bases fit TRBD1. Material: peripheral blood. The source is a human donor with acute or convalescent COVID-19. The donor label of this sample is uncertain. The CDR3 loop reads CASSPDDRATEAFF. The CDR3 DNA follows: TGTGCCAGCAGCCCAGACGACAGGGCCACTGAAGCTTTCTTT.